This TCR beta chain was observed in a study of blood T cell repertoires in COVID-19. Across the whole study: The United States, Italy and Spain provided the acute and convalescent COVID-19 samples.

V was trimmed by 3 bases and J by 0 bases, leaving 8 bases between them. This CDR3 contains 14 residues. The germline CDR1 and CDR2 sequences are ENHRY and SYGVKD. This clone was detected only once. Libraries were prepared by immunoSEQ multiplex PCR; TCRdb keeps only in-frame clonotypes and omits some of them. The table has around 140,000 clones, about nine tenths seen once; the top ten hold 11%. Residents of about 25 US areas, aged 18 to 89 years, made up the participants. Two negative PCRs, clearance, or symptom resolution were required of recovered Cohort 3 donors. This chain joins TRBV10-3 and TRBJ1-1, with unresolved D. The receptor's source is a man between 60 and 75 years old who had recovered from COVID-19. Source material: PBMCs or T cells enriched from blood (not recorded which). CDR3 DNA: TGTGCCATCAGTGATCCACAAGTGAACACTGAAGCTTTCTTT. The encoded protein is CAISDPQVNTEAFF.